One TCR beta chain is described in this entry. Its antigen is unknown. The J segment lost 7 bases and the V segment lost 3 bases, leaving 12 bases of the junction unmatched. This CDR3 has 15 residues. CDR1 is SGHNT, CDR2 YYREEE, per germline (reference sequence). This sample was included in a study of cytomegalovirus exposure and HLA in healthy donors. Study-wide points: TCR beta V- and J-gene trimming, according to a later analysis, was linked to a missense DCLRE1C variant. TRBV6-2, TRBV6-3 and some other V segments were excluded as indistinguishable. Overall, roughly 160 TCR beta chains were annotated as cytomegalovirus-associated.

The PCR made use of 60 Vbeta and 13 Jbeta primers. TCRdb's table, derived via immunoSEQ multiplex PCR, lists solely in-frame clones and lacks some. The sample has over 150,000 clones; about 80% are singletons. The sequenced sample consisted of PBMCs. The receptor comes from a woman in her twenties or thirties in good health and CMV-seronegative. The gene calls are TRBV5-4 and TRBJ1-1; TRBD1 matches at 7 bases. For the CDR3, the DNA is TGTGCCAGCAGCTCAGCCACAGGGGCTCAAAATGAAGCTTTCTTT. Amino acid sequence: CASSSATGAQNEAFF.